This T cell receptor beta chain was documented in a study of T-cell reconstitution after alpha-beta-depleted transplantation in children. From germline, CDR1 is DFQATT and CDR2 SNEGSKA (reference sequence). The CDR3 has 17 residues. On this clonotype: The junction departs from germline at one end; a sequencing error may be responsible.

Unique molecular identifiers were incorporated during preparation of the TCRbeta library. One entry per CDR3 protein, called by TCRdb with MiXCR from the PCR reads. The sample yields nearly 400,000 distinct CDR3 sequences, around 21% seen once. This chain joins TRBV20-1 and TRBJ2-5; 7 positions agree with TRBD2. The receptor was derived from a human donor who donated a stem cell graft to a child with acute myeloid leukemia. The input for sequencing was PBMCs from the stem cell graft donor, taken from the stem cell graft. CDR3 amino acids: CCARTRELGFGRETQYF. CDR3 DNA sequence: TGCTGTGCTAGGACTAGGGAGCTCGGGTTCGGGAGGGAGACCCAGTACTTC.